This T cell receptor beta chain originates from a study of cytomegalovirus exposure and HLA in healthy donors (TCRdb year 2017). Study-wide context: An earlier analysis of some 550 of the donors reported about 290 Gb of sequence data and 117 million unique TCR beta sequences from 150 million to 200 million T cells. An early release covering some 640 HLA-typed donors comprised about 300 gigabases of sequencing data and 85 million to 100 million unique TCR sequences. Among the roughly 400 genotyped donors, approximately 76% belonged to the genetic ancestry cluster associated with self-reported Caucasian donors. The aim of the study was to test whether cataloging public T cell receptors could identify signatures of past pathogen exposure. The study used immunosequencing to profile the T cell repertoires of 666 subjects and linked those repertoires to cytomegalovirus serostatus. In addition to the first cohort of 666 subjects, a separate validation cohort of approximately 130 different subjects was used. The study combined high-throughput TCR immunosequencing, statistical association of individual TCRs with disease status, and machine learning to predict cytomegalovirus infection status. In a later analysis, previously published TCR beta repertoires from fewer than 750 donors were re-analyzed and high-resolution HLA genotyping was added so that TCR occurrence patterns could be studied. Rather than using new phenotypic data, the later analysis identified candidate immune exposures from TCR beta sequences and from how often those sequences occurred across donors. To decide whether each TCR beta V gene segment behaved as functional or pseudogenic, an earlier analysis of approximately 590 of the donors relied on high-throughput TCR beta sequencing. Alongside the repertoire data, information on donor age, sex, ethnicity and CMV serostatus was compiled. Genome-wide SNP genotypes for about 60% of the 666 donors were used in a later genetic analysis, which treated that subset as a discovery cohort. All discovery cohort repertoires had been generated on a single sequencing platform. HLA typing included class I and class II loci at four-digit resolution. The number of donors typed differed by locus, with roughly 629-640 for A, B, C, DRB1 and DQB1, over 500 for DQA1, approximately 580 for DPA1, and approximately 470 for DPB1. Because of strong linkage in the cohort, 4 to 6 DR-DQ haplotypes were treated as single units for association and clustering. Among about 360 genotyped donors of the cohort, an average of approximately 230,000 unique TCR beta nucleotide sequences were sequenced per donor, roughly 20% of them non-productive.

In total, roughly 710 healthy bone marrow donors made up the cohort. At the time of sampling, every cohort member was nominally healthy, though immune exposures that went unrecorded were likely present. The donor tested CMV seronegative, placing the donor among the 352 seronegative members of the cohort. Every donor gave a peripheral blood sample, and the peripheral blood mononuclear cells from that sample were used for TCR beta sequencing. Genomic DNA was extracted from the blood cell samples with the Qiagen DNeasy Blood Extraction Kit. As concerns this clone: Which antigen it targets is not known. Base qualities are not recorded, but no much larger clone differs from it by a single base.

The library was obtained by the immunoSEQ multiplex PCR assay. A mixture of 60 forward primers for TCR Vbeta segments and 13 reverse primers for TCR Jbeta segments was used in the multiplex PCR. A multiplex PCR assay on genomic DNA amplified the CDR3 region of rearranged TCR beta genes. The Illumina HiSeq System was used to sequence the amplified TCR beta libraries as 87-base-pair reads. The authors processed their data as follows. A later analysis tallied around 87 million unique TCR beta chains across the 600 to 700 repertoires, and some 10 million of those chains were shared by two or more donors. Raw reads were error-corrected and collapsed into unique sequences by a nearest-neighbor algorithm in which closely related sequences were merged to remove PCR and sequencing errors. Alignment of CDR3 sequences to IMGT reference sequences was used to assign V, D and J gene segments. Each retained sequence needed at least a six-nucleotide match to both a V gene segment and a J gene segment. A rearrangement was called productive if the CDR3 had no stop codons and remained in frame with V and J, and every other rearrangement was called non-productive. Following IMGT convention, CDR3 was defined as the stretch from the second conserved V-encoded cysteine up to the conserved J-encoded phenylalanine. In an earlier analysis of some 550 of the donors, sequences lacking an unambiguous match to a single V gene segment were excluded. In an earlier analysis of roughly 500 of the donors, V segments were called functional above 56.7% productive rearrangements and were called segregating when the between-donor standard deviation exceeded 5%. A statistical classification framework was developed to diagnose cytomegalovirus status using the catalog of TCR beta chain sequences. V and J gene assignment, in a later analysis, came from comparing TCR nucleotide sequences with IMGT/GENE-DB human TR gene sequences. Using the TCRdist pipeline, a later analysis assigned CDR3 sequences along with most-parsimonious VDJ recombination scenarios. In a later analysis, each TCR beta chain was defined by its CDR3 amino acid sequence together with its V-gene family, and reads without a unique V-gene family were excluded. As a way to deal with suspected cross-contamination and a sequencing artifact, a later analysis dropped 450 to 600 nucleotide sequences that were highly shared and had low generation probability. For each public chain, a later analysis derived a clonal expansion index from normalized ranks of inferred template counts within each repertoire. In a later analysis, generation probabilities were computed using a VDJ recombination model fitted to out-of-frame rearrangements, and the results were checked against IGoR. A later analysis scored TCR-TCR, TCR-HLA and TCR-CMV co-occurrence with hypergeometric tests, applying a repertoire-size bias correction to TCR pairs. A later analysis estimated false discovery rates by permuting HLA or CMV assignments 20 times. In a later analysis, co-occurring TCRs were grouped with DBSCAN, and TCRdist sequence similarity was added when clustering was performed within HLA-allele-positive subsets. Repertoires with fewer than 30,000 or more than 120,000 public chains were left out of co-occurrence clustering, as were about 5 repertoires with anomalous nucleotide sharing. This immuneACCESS table, as held by TCRdb, lists in-frame sequences with V and J called but not all clones. Of the missing ones, under half trace to an unresolved V gene in checked studies; the others have no known cause. That table furnishes V, J and clone size, whereas the DNA furnished D and trimming. The sample contains around 63,000 clones, approximately 80% of them found a single time. The top ten clones comprise nearly 3% of the sample.

Taken from cysteine to phenylalanine, the CDR3 has 14 residues. Only the CDR3 DNA stays, 42 bases, in frame from base 1. According to the germline V gene, CDR1 reads KGHSH and CDR2 reads LQKENI. Trimming removed 3 bases from V and 4 bases from J, leaving 12 bases between the germline ends. Beyond this particular receptor, the publication reports: A later genetic analysis associated a missense DCLRE1C variant with V-gene and J-gene trimming of TCR beta chains, and an independent cohort replicated the association. According to a later analysis, TCR association rates differed among HLA loci, with DRB1 alleles showing the most associated TCRs and HLA-C alleles showing the fewest. The classifier was reported to diagnose cytomegalovirus status with high specificity and sensitivity in both the original and validation cohorts. Because HLA typing was missing for some donors at each locus, association tests included only the typed subset. The presence/absence analyses assumed that sequencing depth was roughly uniform across donors, and that assumption may not be true. While some public TCRs were present in many individuals, most TCR sequences turned up only very rarely across donors. A later analysis found that most CMV-associated TCR beta chains appeared HLA-restricted, with HLA associations seemingly driven largely by CMV exposure. An earlier analysis of around 600 of the donors showed that most TCR beta V segments appeared in productive rearrangements either about 87% or about 30% of the time, which broadly matched IMGT annotations. Because counts were too low, roughly 18 rarely observed V segments, including chromosome 9 orphons, were left out of the earlier analysis of several hundred of the donors. The only immune exposure information available for the cohort was CMV serostatus. According to a later analysis, parvovirus B19, influenza, CMV and Epstein-Barr virus appeared linked to several top co-occurrence clusters. When HLA alleles, especially DR and DQ, strongly co-occurred, attributing TCR associations to individual alleles was difficult. The cohort was sequenced for TCR beta chains only, and without alpha or paired-chain data the features that could be detected were limited. A later analysis associated 15,000 or so TCR beta sequences with specific HLA alleles at a false discovery rate of 0.05. A later genetic analysis reported fewer N-insertions in productive TCRs among donors in an Asian-associated ancestry cluster than the approximately 670-donor mean. In vitro tests confirmed that a few of the cytomegalovirus-associated TCR beta chains recognize cytomegalovirus antigens. In a later analysis, HLA-associated TCR beta chains were found to be more clonally expanded and to have lower generation probabilities than equally common non-associated chains. A cluster of highly shared sequence variants was judged likely to be a technical artifact of the sequencing pipeline. It was suggested by the authors that the approach could potentially be generalized to other disease states and immunological phenotypes. In the study, approximately 150 TCR beta chains were listed as associated with cytomegalovirus. Some IMGT-functional V segments, including TRBV6-2 and TRBV6-3, could not be told apart with the 87-base-pair reads, so those segments were excluded. A further reported finding was that TCR beta sequences accurately predicted the HLA-A and HLA-B alleles for most subjects in the first cohort. Linkage disequilibrium might explain the correlated functional status among segregating V segments, but an unknown experimental factor could not be ruled out.

What was sequenced was PBMCs. This clonotype originated in a young woman in good health and CMV-seronegative. This receptor chain uses TRBV18 and TRBJ2-5; the D segment could be TRBD1, given 6 matching bases. The CDR3 region: CASSPIKGGETQYF. The DNA sequence is given as TGTGCCAGCTCACCGATAAAAGGGGGAGAGACCCAGTACTTC.